What follows are 14 T cell receptor beta chains derived from one specimen sequenced in a study of blood T cell repertoires in COVID-19 (dated by TCRdb to 2018 to 2020). Library generation was performed with the immunoSEQ multiplex PCR assay. TCRdb limited this immuneACCESS table to in-frame rearrangements with V and J called. A share of clones is missing; checked studies link under half to unresolved V genes, and the rest is unexplained. The sample data list 200,000 to 300,000 clones, and 86% of these were observed just once. The ten largest clones take up approximately 9.8% of the sample. The material sequenced was peripheral blood. The source is a middle-aged man who had recovered from COVID-19.

The V call is TRBV3-1 (or the pseudogene TRBV3-2), the J call TRBJ1-1; perhaps TRBD1 as D (5 bases). The CDR3 loop spans 13 amino acids. Germline V gene lookup returns CDR1 LGHDT and CDR2 YNNKEL (reference sequence). V lost 5 bases, J lost 4 bases, and 11 bases lay in between. The CDR3 sequence is CASSSGWRTEAFF. The CDR3 bases are TGTGCCAGCAGCTCAGGGTGGCGCACTGAAGCTTTCTTT.

This clone has just a few counts. The rearrangement joins TRBV5-6 to TRBJ2-3, with 7 nucleotides matching TRBD1. Germline trimming cut 2 bases from V and 2 bases from J; bases unmatched to any gene: 8. Per germline, CDR1 SGHDT and CDR2 YYEEEE. The CDR3 is made up of 16 amino acids. Here the CDR3 reads CASSFNRGAPTDTQYF. For the CDR3, the DNA is TGTGCCAGCAGCTTCAACAGGGGCGCGCCCACAGATACGCAGTATTTT.

CDR3 nucleotides: TGCGCCAGCAGCTTGGGAGGAGGGCTAGCGGTACAGGAGCAGTACTTC. Translated: CASSLGGGLAVQEQYF. V gene TRBV5-1 combines with J gene TRBJ2-7; 7 bases are a match to TRBD2. The germline gives CDR1 SGHRS, CDR2 YFSETQ. V lost 0 bases and J lost 7; bases outside the gene matches: 13. The length of the CDR3 is 16 residues.

The chain is built from TRBV9 and TRBJ1-2, with TRBD1 matching 7 bases. V was pared by 6 bases and J by 6 bases, with 11 bases of the junction left unmatched. Germline V gives CDR1 SGDLS, CDR2 YYNGEE. CDR3 length: 14 amino acids. The CDR3 protein is CASTPKGASNGYTF. The CDR3 coding sequence is TGTGCCAGCACCCCGAAGGGGGCGAGTAATGGCTACACCTTC. Based on the CDR3 plus reference TRBV9 and TRBJ1-2, the full variable domain is DSGVTQTPKHLITATGQRVTLRCSPRSGDLSVYWYQQSLDQGLQFLIQYYNGEERAKGNILERFSAQQFPDLHSELNLSSLELGDSALYFCASTPKGASNGYTFGSGTRLTVV.

The rearrangement uses TRBV7-9 and TRBJ2-7; D is unclear. The CDR3 sequence is 16 residues long. V was trimmed by 1 base and J by 1 base, leaving 14 bases between them. Germline V gives CDR1 SEHNR, CDR2 FQNEAQ (reference sequence). The CDR3 reads CASSLGVGMVSYEQYF. The CDR3 region has the DNA TGTGCCAGCAGCTTAGGTGTGGGCATGGTATCCTACGAGCAGTACTTC. The whole variable domain, filled in from reference TRBV7-9 and TRBJ2-7, reads DTGVSQNPRHKITKRGQNVTFRCDPISEHNRLYWYRQTLGQGPEFLTYFQNEAQLEKSRLLSDRFSAERPKGSFSTLEIQRTEQGDSAMYLCASSLGVGMVSYEQYFGPGTRLTVT.

The chain carries TRBV9 and TRBJ2-5, with 10 bases fitting TRBD1. V gave up 0 bases and J gave up 5 bases; unmatched junction bases: 16. Per germline, CDR1 SGDLS and CDR2 YYNGEE. The CDR3 is 19 residues long. The CDR3 bases are TGTGCCAGCAGCGTAGAGGGGACAGGGGTTGGTTATAACTTCGAGACCCAGTACTTC. Its translation is CASSVEGTGVGYNFETQYF.

This chain joins TRBV30 and TRBJ2-3, with 7 nucleotides matching TRBD1. The germline V gene encodes CDR1 GTSNPN and CDR2 SVGIG (reference sequence). This CDR3 spans 12 amino acids. The CDR3 spells CGTGQSTDTQYF. The CDR3 DNA is TGTGGGACGGGACAGTCCACAGATACGCAGTATTTT.

This clone has more than one count but fewer than ten. The chain links TRBV12-5 to TRBJ2-1; D possibly corresponds to TRBD2 (5 bases). Trimming shortened V by 4 bases and J by 8 bases, and 12 bases separated the two germline ends. This CDR3 is 13 amino acids long. In germline, CDR1 is LGHNT, CDR2 FRNRAP. In DNA, the CDR3 is TGTGCTAGTGGTTCGCGCGGGCTAGATGAGCAGTTCTTC. It is translated as CASGSRGLDEQFF.

As for this clone: Other nucleotide sequences in the sample specify the same CDR3. V and J are TRBV7-2 and TRBJ1-4, with TRBD1 identical over 9 bases. The V gene's germline CDR1 is SGHTA and CDR2 FQGNSA. The CDR3 is 14 residues long. The V gene end was trimmed by 5 bases and the J gene end by 7 bases; junction bases not matched to a gene: 5. In nucleotides, the CDR3 is TGTGCCAGCAGCCCGGGACAGGGTGGTGAAAAACTGTTTTTT. This codes for CASSPGQGGEKLFF.

This clone was counted a single time. The V gene is TRBV6-5, the J gene TRBJ2-2; tentative D call: TRBD2 (6 bases). This CDR3 is 13 amino acids long. Germline V lookup: CDR1 MNHEY, CDR2 SVGAGI. V lost 1 base to trimming and J lost 8 bases, with 8 bases between them. The CDR3 here is CASSYWGVGELFF. DNA for the CDR3: TGTGCCAGCAGTTACTGGGGGGTGGGGGAGCTGTTTTTT.

The CDR3 sequence is CASSPDRGLPRNNYGYTF. In nucleotides, the CDR3 is TGTGCCAGCTCACCGGACAGGGGGCTTCCTAGAAACAACTATGGCTACACCTTC. V and J are TRBV18 and TRBJ1-2; TRBD1 matches at 11 bases. V was pared by 3 bases and J by 2 bases, with 11 bases of the junction left unmatched. The CDR3 extends over 18 amino acids. Germline V gives CDR1 KGHSH, CDR2 LQKENI. The whole variable domain, remainder taken from reference TRBV18 and TRBJ1-2, is NAGVMQNPRHLVRRRGQEARLRCSPMKGHSHVYWYRQLPEEGLKFMVYLQKENIIDESGMPKERFSAEFPKEGPSILRIQQVVRGDSAAYFCASSPDRGLPRNNYGYTFGSGTRLTVV.

The V and J genes are TRBV6-5 and TRBJ2-5; no reliable D call. The CDR3 covers 13 residues. Per the germline V gene, CDR1 is MNHEY and CDR2 is SVGAGI. V was clipped by 2 bases and J by 5 bases, with 9 bases between them. As DNA, the CDR3 is TGTGCCAGCAGTTACGGCGGAAGGGAGACCCAGTACTTC. Protein product: CASSYGGRETQYF.

The gene calls are TRBV6-6 and TRBJ1-3; weak D call: TRBD1 (6 bases). The germline gives CDR1 MNHNY, CDR2 SVGAGI (reference sequence). Trimming stripped 5 bases from V and 3 bases from J, with 14 bases between. The CDR3 covers 15 residues. The CDR3 region has the DNA TGTGCCAGCAGTCGATCGACAGGCCTTGGAAACACCATATATTTT. Amino acids: CASSRSTGLGNTIYF.

The V call is TRBV7-2, the J call TRBJ1-2, with D unresolved. This CDR3 region has 13 residues. Trimming took off 2 bases at V and 3 bases at J, with 7 bases between the two ends. Germline V gives CDR1 SGHTA, CDR2 FQGNSA. The CDR3 nucleotides read TGTGCCAGCAGCTTATCACGAGACTATGGCTACACCTTC. Translated, it gives CASSLSRDYGYTF.